This T cell receptor (beta chain) is from a study of T cells in Graves' hyperthyroidism and ophthalmopathy. Study summary: The authors collected peripheral blood at initial diagnosis, before any treatment.

RNA transcripts were the template for amplifying TCR beta CDR3 regions. Primed by the HTBI set, a first-round RT-PCR was run on the TCR CDR3. TCRdb re-derived calls from the multiplex PCR reads in MiXCR, one entry per CDR3 protein. The sample has around 200,000 distinct CDR3 sequences; about 15% are singletons. Deletions cut 6 bases from V and 1 base from J, with 12 bases between. CDR1 is MNHEY and CDR2 is SVGEGT in the germline V gene. The CDR3 is made up of 14 amino acids. This clonotype was observed many times. The V gene is TRBV6-2 or TRBV6-3, the J gene TRBJ2-5; no definite D call. The origin of this receptor is a woman aged 50 to 60 with Graves' hyperthyroidism. The sample was blood. The DNA of the CDR3 is TGTGCCAGCAGGTACCACGGAATCCAAGAGACCCAGTACTTC. Translated: CASRYHGIQETQYF.